Following are 24 T cell receptor beta chains from one sample sequenced in a study of blood T cell repertoires in COVID-19. Sequenced by immunoSEQ multiplex PCR; TCRdb stores in-frame clones only, minus some. The sample holds 75,000 to 95,000 clones, around four fifths seen once. Input material: peripheral blood. The receptors originated from a man aged 45-65 years with acute or convalescent COVID-19.

The chain couples TRBV9 to TRBJ2-1; tentative D call: TRBD2 (6 bases). Germline V gene sequence: CDR1 SGDLS, CDR2 YYNGEE. The CDR3 runs to 13 residues. V was pared by 7 bases and J by 0 bases, with 8 bases between. The CDR3 here is CASARDSYNEQFF. Written as DNA, the CDR3 is TGTGCCAGCGCGCGGGACTCCTACAATGAGCAGTTCTTC.

The genes are TRBV18 and TRBJ1-5; tentatively, D is TRBD1 (6 bases). The germline V and J ends were trimmed by 6 bases and 2 bases, with 17 bases remaining between them. Germline-derived CDR1 and CDR2 are KGHSH and LQKENI. This CDR3 spans 16 amino acids. CDR3 protein: CASSNSPGVGNQPQHF. CDR3 nucleotide sequence: TGTGCCAGCTCGAATTCGCCAGGGGTAGGCAATCAGCCCCAGCATTTT.

The chain uses TRBV7-5 and TRBJ2-7; the table calls TRBD1, which could not be checked here. TRBV7-5 is a pseudogene locus. This CDR3 has 16 residues. Here the CDR3 reads CARSRWTTGGGYEQYF. The CDR3 DNA reads as TGTGCCAGAAGCCGGTGGACGACAGGGGGCGGATACGAGCAGTACTTC.

The table lists this clone with a few counts. The chain links TRBV5-1 to TRBJ1-6, with D possibly being TRBD1 (6 bases). The CDR3 extends over 14 amino acids. V lost 2 bases to trimming and J lost 5 bases, with 8 bases between them. Per the germline V gene, CDR1 is SGHRS and CDR2 is YFSETQ. The chain's CDR3 is CASSFSGDNSPLHF. DNA of the CDR3: TGCGCCAGCAGCTTTTCAGGGGATAATTCACCCCTCCACTTT.

The V call is TRBV19, the J call TRBJ2-1; D might be TRBD1 (6 bases). In germline, CDR1 is LNHDA, CDR2 SQIVND (reference sequence). Between the trimmed V and J ends, which lost 4 bases and 0 bases, there was a span of 16 bases. The CDR3 loop spans 17 amino acids. For the CDR3, the DNA is TGTGCCAGTAGTACCCTCGGACAGTCGAGCTCCTACAATGAGCAGTTCTTC. It specifies CASSTLGQSSSYNEQFF.

The chain has TRBV7-2 and TRBJ2-1; the match to TRBD2 covers 15 bases. The CDR3 contains 17 residues. J gave up 6 bases and V 5 bases, and 8 bases lay outside the gene matches. In germline, CDR1 is SGHTA, CDR2 FQGNSA. The CDR3 is CASSPRTSGRASNEQFF. In DNA form, the CDR3 reads TGTGCCAGCAGCCCCCGGACTAGCGGGAGGGCCAGCAATGAGCAGTTCTTC.

The chain uses TRBV5-5 and TRBJ1-5, with D tentatively TRBD1 (6 bases). The CDR3 length is 17 residues. Trimming removed 3 bases from V and 0 bases from J, with 16 bases in between. CDR1 is SGHKS, CDR2 YYEKEE, per germline (reference sequence). For the CDR3, the DNA is TGTGCCAGCAGCTCACAACAGGGCCCGTATAGCAATCAGCCCCAGCATTTT. Translating gives CASSSQQGPYSNQPQHF.

This sequence joins TRBV18 and TRBJ2-7; the D gene is possibly TRBD2 (5 bases). The CDR3 consists of 13 residues. CDR1 and CDR2 from the germline V gene are KGHSH and LQKENI. V was pared by 3 bases and J by 5 bases, with 11 bases between. Written as DNA, the CDR3 is TGTGCCAGCTCACCCCCGGGGAACGACGAGCAGTACTTC. The encoded protein is CASSPPGNDEQYF.

This rearrangement joins TRBV18 to TRBJ2-7; tentative D call: TRBD2 (5 bases). Germline assignment: CDR1 KGHSH and CDR2 LQKENI. This CDR3 region has 15 residues. V was trimmed by 2 bases and J by 0 bases, leaving 11 bases between them. The CDR3 protein is CASSPGGSTSYEQYF. Written as DNA, the CDR3 is TGTGCCAGCTCACCAGGAGGAAGTACCTCCTACGAGCAGTACTTC.

The rearrangement links TRBV6-5 to TRBJ1-1, with D perhaps matching TRBD1 (6 bases). Germline V gene sequence: CDR1 MNHEY, CDR2 SVGAGI. Deletions cut 6 bases from V and 10 bases from J, with 18 bases between. This CDR3 region has 13 residues. CDR3 residues: CASSPSGRGTAFF. The DNA of the CDR3 is TGTGCCAGCAGCCCCTCGGGCAGGGGTACAGCTTTCTTT.

The chain has TRBV29-1 and TRBJ2-1; D is perhaps TRBD1 (8 bases). The CDR3 has 12 amino acids. Germline V gene lookup returns CDR1 SQVTM and CDR2 ANQGSEA. Between the trimmed V and J ends, which lost 8 bases and 6 bases, there was a span of 14 bases. The CDR3 bases are TGCAGCACTAACAGGGGGGGCAATGAGCAGTTCTTC. The encoded protein is CSTNRGGNEQFF.

The rearrangement links TRBV4-1 to TRBJ1-4; D possibly corresponds to TRBD1 (6 bases). Germline lookup yields CDR1 MGHRA and CDR2 YSYEKL. Trimming removed 7 bases from V and 7 bases from J, with 16 bases in between. This CDR3 contains 14 residues. CDR3 loop: CASNNLQGSEKLFF. In DNA, the CDR3 is TGCGCCAGCAATAATTTACAGGGAAGTGAAAAACTGTTTTTT.

The CDR3 region has the DNA TGCGCCAGCAGCACGGGGACGGGGGGCCGCACAGATACGCAGTATTTT. Amino acid sequence: CASSTGTGGRTDTQYF. J is TRBJ2-3 and V is TRBV5-1; perhaps TRBD2 as D (7 bases). This CDR3 region has 16 residues. Germline CDR1 is SGHRS and CDR2 is YFSETQ. Trimming stripped 4 bases from V and 1 base from J, with 16 bases between.

The V call is TRBV19, the J call TRBJ1-2, with TRBD1 matching over 7 bases. Germline-derived CDR1 and CDR2 are LNHDA and SQIVND (reference sequence). The CDR3 has 16 residues. V was pared by 4 bases and J by 4 bases, with 12 bases of the junction left unmatched. The CDR3 sequence is CASSRGTGQQGYGYTF. The CDR3 nucleotides read TGTGCCAGTAGTAGAGGGACGGGACAGCAAGGCTATGGCTACACCTTC. Combining the CDR3 with reference TRBV19 and TRBJ1-2 gives the whole variable domain DGGITQSPKYLFRKEGQNVTLSCEQNLNHDAMYWYRQDPGQGLRLIYYSQIVNDFQKGDIAEGYSVSREKKESFPLTVTSAQKNPTAFYLCASSRGTGQQGYGYTFGSGTRLTVV.

CDR3 nucleotides: TGTGCCAGCAGAAGACAAACCTCAACTAATGAAAAACTGTTTTTT. This gives the protein CASRRQTSTNEKLFF. The chain has TRBV6-5 and TRBJ1-4; D ambiguous. V gave up 6 bases and J gave up 0 bases, with 11 bases separating them. The germline V gene has CDR1 MNHEY and CDR2 SVGAGI. CDR3 size: 15 residues.

The chain has TRBV7-8 and TRBJ2-3; D possibly corresponds to TRBD2 (7 bases). There are 17 residues in the CDR3. Germline loops: CDR1 SGHVS, CDR2 FQNEAQ. V was clipped by 5 bases and J by 1 base, with 19 bases between them. CDR3 sequence reads: CASSELGGASGTDTQYF. In DNA, the CDR3 is TGTGCCAGCAGCGAATTAGGGGGGGCTAGCGGCACAGATACGCAGTATTTT.

This clone has only one observation. The chain recombines TRBV10-3 with TRBJ2-7, with TRBD1 identical over 10 bases. The CDR3 length is 17 residues. V was pared by 3 bases and J by 3 bases, with 11 bases of the junction left unmatched. The germline V gene has CDR1 ENHRY and CDR2 SYGVKD. CDR3 sequence (DNA): TGTGCCATCAGTGACGGGTCGACAGGGGGCAGAGGCTACGAGCAGTACTTC. It translates to CAISDGSTGGRGYEQYF.

This chain connects TRBV3-1 (or the pseudogene TRBV3-2) to TRBJ2-3; a possible D gene is TRBD2 (5 bases). The CDR3 consists of 17 residues. The V end lost 0 bases, the J end lost 6 bases, and 19 bases lay between the germline ends. Germline V gene lookup returns CDR1 LGHDT and CDR2 YNNKEL (reference sequence). CDR3 DNA: TGTGCCAGCAGCCAAGACGGAAATGCGAACCGGAGGGATACGCAGTATTTT. It is translated as CASSQDGNANRRDTQYF.

V and J are TRBV5-4 and TRBJ2-5; 7 nucleotides agree with TRBD1. Germline V gene sequence: CDR1 SGHNT, CDR2 YYREEE (reference sequence). The CDR3 has 14 amino acids. Germline trimming cut 0 bases from V and 4 bases from J; bases unmatched to any gene: 3. CDR3 DNA: TGTGCCAGCAGCTTGGCCACAGGGGCAGAGACCCAGTACTTC. Protein: CASSLATGAETQYF.

The chain employs TRBV3-1 (or the pseudogene TRBV3-2) and TRBJ2-5; TRBD2 agrees at 12 bases. V was clipped by 1 base and J by 5 bases; unmatched bases: 2. This CDR3 spans 15 amino acids. From germline, CDR1 is LGHDT and CDR2 YNNKEL (reference sequence). Here the CDR3 reads CASSQGGTSGETQYF. CDR3 nucleotides: TGTGCCAGCAGCCAAGGGGGGACTAGCGGGGAGACCCAGTACTTC.

This clone was recorded a few times. The V and J genes are TRBV10-3 and TRBJ2-2, with TRBD1 identical over 8 bases. Germline values: CDR1 ENHRY, CDR2 SYGVKD. The length of the CDR3 is 16 residues. The ends lost 2 bases at V and 8 bases at J; junction bases unmatched: 10. The CDR3 region is CAISENSGGYAGELFF. For the CDR3, the DNA is TGTGCCATCAGTGAGAATTCAGGGGGCTACGCGGGGGAGCTGTTTTTT.

This clone was observed a single time. The chain employs TRBV7-2 and TRBJ2-5; D call uncertain. V lost 10 bases and J 4 bases, leaving 10 bases between the germline ends. The germline V gene encodes CDR1 SGHTA and CDR2 FQGNSA. The CDR3 consists of 11 residues. Here the CDR3 reads CAMVSGETQYF. CDR3 in DNA: TGTGCCATGGTCTCGGGAGAGACCCAGTACTTC.

The rearrangement links TRBV7-9 to TRBJ2-7; D may be TRBD2 (6 bases). Germline V lookup: CDR1 SEHNR, CDR2 FQNEAQ (reference sequence). The CDR3 contains 15 residues. V lost 6 bases and J 0 bases, leaving 15 bases between the germline ends. The CDR3 region is CASSPVGGSSYEQYF. Here the CDR3 DNA reads TGTGCCAGCAGTCCAGTCGGGGGTAGCTCCTACGAGCAGTACTTC.

The chain couples TRBV2 to TRBJ2-1; D may be TRBD2 (6 bases). CDR3 length equals 15 residues. Germline CDR1 SNHLY, CDR2 FYNNEI. V dropped 6 bases and J dropped 4 bases, with 16 bases sitting between them. CDR3 amino acids: CASRQAGRGYNEQFF. Here the CDR3 DNA reads TGTGCCAGCAGGCAAGCGGGTCGAGGATACAATGAGCAGTTCTTC.